This T cell receptor beta chain appears in the sequencing data of a study of shared clonotypes between healthy human individuals (dated by TCRdb to the early 2020s). Study-level background: A few men and two women, aged 18 to 49 years, made up the cohort. For each donor, CD4 naive and CD4 memory were each run on three plates, CD8 naive on two plates, and CD8 memory on one plate. To estimate repertoire size and how much clonotypes are shared between individuals, the study performed deep sequencing of blood TCR repertoires from a few healthy adults. To increase sequencing depth and limit assay-specific biases, different laboratories used diverse techniques to prepare libraries and sequence TCR repertoires. Leukapheresis yielded between about 0.94 and 10 billion PBMCs per donor. Study-wide conclusions, independent of this receptor: Pairwise subsampling led to the expectation that sequencing depth would affect the degree of clonotype sharing among donors. Incomplete sequencing was indicated by rarefaction of sorted-subset datasets, despite the large sequencing depth. Higher generation probabilities were observed for clonotypes shared by all four sorted-subset donors than for non-shared clonotypes. Larger estimated clonotype richness was generally found for naive subsets than for memory subsets. Because the study included only a small number of donors, the genetic and exposure-history diversity represented was limited. Across a handful of donors, 5% to 6% of naive CD4, roughly 3.5% of naive CD8, around 2.1% of memory CD4, and around 0.4% of memory CD8 clonotypes were shared. Only blood was sampled, and tissue TCR repertoires likely differ from those in blood.

Using the deep immunoSEQ assay, multiplex PCR amplified TCR CDR3 regions from genomic DNA. For each cell subset, the extracted genomic DNA was distributed evenly across all wells of several immunoSEQ 96-well plates, and each plate served as one replicate. Each replicate PCR for sorted subsets received around 200 ng genomic DNA, equal to about 30,000 T cell genomes. Purified libraries were measured with a Qubit 3.0 fluorometer, size-checked on a Bioanalyzer 2100, and measured again with the KAPA Library Quantification kit. Each immunoSEQ 96-well plate was sequenced on its own single-read 150-cycle Illumina NextSeq 550 flow cell. In the paper's pipeline: Because the immunoSEQ output held only junctional sequences and lacked quality scores, the filtering could not match the filtering applied to full-length reads. To assign V/J genes and CDR3, sequences were annotated using PyIR, a Python wrapper for IgBLAST v1.9, with IMGT germline references. Any read was removed if the V/J assignment was weak (E-value above 1e-6), the CDR3 was missing, or the read contained stop codons, out-of-frame junctions, or ambiguous translated residues. V3J clonotypes were defined as sequences sharing an identical inferred V gene, J gene, and CDR3 amino acid sequence. Percentage overlap between repertoires was computed as shared unique clonotypes divided by the size of the smaller repertoire. RTK rarefaction, the Chao1 estimator, and Recon v2.1 estimates of unobserved clonotypes were used to assess repertoire richness. OLGA was used to compute generation probabilities for all TCRbeta clonotypes that the gDNA method yielded from a handful of donors. TCRdb took over this immuneACCESS table, retaining in-frame rearrangements with V and J assigned. Such tables are incomplete; in checked studies, under half of the missing clones stem from an unresolved V gene, and the remainder is unexplained. That table furnishes V, J and clone size, whereas the DNA furnished D and trimming. Recorded for this sample are more than 550,000 clones; around 91% of them occurred a single time. The top ten constitute around a third of the sample.

A note on this clone: What antigen it recognizes has not been identified. Base qualities are not at hand, and no much larger clone is one base apart.

The donors were healthy, HIV-negative adults who had no recently reported acute infections or vaccinations. All donors were Caucasian adults living in Nashville, Tennessee, USA. CD8 memory samples were composed of magnetically selected CD45RO+ cells combined with CCR7-negative CD45RA+ effector memory (TemRA) cells. After blood collection by leukapheresis, PBMCs were isolated using Ficoll-Histopaque density gradient centrifugation and then cryopreserved in the vapor phase of liquid nitrogen. Analytical flow cytometry was used to check the purity and quantity of each magnetically sorted T cell population. From each sorted fraction, genomic DNA was isolated and quantified by UV absorbance on a Nanodrop 2000c. The CDR3 starts with the cysteine, ends with the phenylalanine, and has 15 residues. Of the read, only the CDR3 DNA is kept; its 45 bases are in frame from base 1. Trimming removed 3 bases from V and 2 bases from J, leaving 14 bases between the germline ends. Sequences MNHEY (CDR1) and SMNVEV (CDR2) are obtained from the germline V gene (reference sequence).

This receptor chain uses TRBV27 and TRBJ2-7; the D gene is possibly TRBD1 or TRBD2, each agreeing over 5 bases. This receptor was taken from a man younger than 35 in good health. Some clones in this sample may be carry-over from other donors' samples. The sample was memory CD8+ T cells from PBMCs. This sample's cell subset or site label indicates: CD45RO+ cells pooled with CCR7-negative TemRA cells. The CDR3 here reads CASSLVGDPPYEQYF. The base sequence is TGTGCCAGCAGTTTGGTGGGGGATCCTCCCTACGAGCAGTACTTC.